These 20 T cell receptor beta chains came from one sample sequenced in a study of CD8 T cells in ankylosing spondylitis. TCRdb called the 5' RACE reads again in MiXCR, with one record for every CDR3 protein. The table records about 190,000 distinct CDR3 sequences, 13% of them present only once. The sequencing input was blood, either unsorted or a sorted T cell fraction (not recorded which). The receptor source for this set is a female donor with ankylosing spondylitis or in good health (not recorded which).

This clonotype was picked up many times. This chain uses TRBV20-1 with TRBJ2-1; D remains ambiguous. The germline gives CDR1 DFQATT, CDR2 SNEGSKA (reference sequence). CDR3 length equals 14 residues. Trimming removed 4 bases at V and 0 bases at J, with 10 bases between. This chain's CDR3 is CSAIKEPSYNEQFF. The CDR3 nucleotides read TGCAGTGCTATCAAGGAACCCTCCTACAATGAGCAGTTCTTC.

This rearrangement joins TRBV5-6 to TRBJ2-3, with D possibly being TRBD1 (5 bases). Germline loops: CDR1 SGHDT, CDR2 YYEEEE. The CDR3 extends over 16 amino acids. V lost 9 bases and J lost 3, with 23 bases in between. For the CDR3, the DNA is TGTGCCATCGGCCCCGAGGACACCGTGGGGACAGATACGCAGTATTTT. Its translation: CAIGPEDTVGTDTQYF.

This clonotype appeared many times. This chain uses TRBV12-3 or TRBV12-4 with TRBJ1-6; D is perhaps TRBD1 (5 bases). This CDR3 has 15 residues. Trimming took 2 bases from V and 4 from J, leaving 9 bases between them. In DNA form, the CDR3 reads TGTGCCAGCAGTTTATGGGGCCCTTATAATTCACCCCTCCACTTT. Protein: CASSLWGPYNSPLHF.

This clonotype came up many times. The rearrangement joins TRBV12-3 or TRBV12-4 to TRBJ2-2; D is ambiguous. This CDR3 has 13 residues. V lost 6 bases and J 0 bases, leaving 5 bases between the germline ends. In DNA, the CDR3 is TGTGCCAGCAGCCGCCCGAACACCGGGGAGCTGTTTTTT. It specifies CASSRPNTGELFF.

This clonotype appeared many times. The chain joins TRBV7-2 to TRBJ2-7; 7 bases agree with TRBD1. V shed 4 bases and J 3 bases; nucleotides not matched to a gene: 3. This CDR3 comprises 13 residues. Germline lookup yields CDR1 SGHTA and CDR2 FQGNSA. DNA for the CDR3: TGTGCCAGCAGCTGGGGACAGAGCTACGAGCAGTACTTC. This gives the protein CASSWGQSYEQYF.

This clonotype was detected a few times. J is TRBJ2-5 and V is TRBV30; 7 bases are shared with TRBD2. Germline loops: CDR1 GTSNPN, CDR2 SVGIG (reference sequence). Trimming removed 1 base from V and 5 bases from J; junction bases left unmatched: 1. The CDR3 sequence is 12 residues long. The CDR3: CAWSGDYETQYF. The CDR3 DNA sequence: TGTGCCTGGAGTGGGGACTACGAGACCCAGTACTTC.

There are many counts of this clonotype. The gene calls are TRBV7-2 and TRBJ1-5, with TRBD1 as a possible D gene (6 bases). CDR1 and CDR2 from the germline V gene are SGHTA and FQGNSA. The CDR3 has 14 residues. V gave up 2 bases and J gave up 5 bases, with 10 bases separating them. The CDR3 protein is CASSLTGRYQPQHF. In nucleotides, the CDR3 is TGTGCCAGCAGCTTAACAGGGCGATATCAGCCCCAGCATTTT.

This clonotype was detected ten times or more. J is TRBJ2-7 and V is TRBV11-3, with D perhaps TRBD2 (5 bases). This CDR3 spans 13 amino acids. Germline V CDR1 and CDR2: SGHNT, YENEEA. Trimming shortened V by 1 base and J by 9 bases, and 13 bases separated the two germline ends. The CDR3 nucleotides read TGTGCCAGCAGCTTAGTGTCTAGCAGTGTGCAGTACTTC. It translates to CASSLVSSSVQYF.

Points on this clonotype: One base away lies a much larger clone, so this may be a sequencing read error. J is TRBJ2-1 and V is TRBV7-2; TRBD1 is a possible D gene (5 bases). Germline-derived CDR1 and CDR2 are SGHTA and FQGNSA. The V end lost 5 bases, the J end lost 8 bases, and 16 bases lay between the germline ends. The CDR3 totals 14 residues. CDR3 protein: CASSIDGAIDEQFF. The CDR3 DNA follows: TGTGCCAGCAGCATAGATGGGGCGATCGATGAGCAGTTCTTC.

This clonotype occurred many times. The rearrangement uses TRBV9 and TRBJ1-1; unclear D gene. The V gene's germline CDR1 is SGDLS and CDR2 YYNGEE. CDR3 length: 11 amino acids. Trimming shortened V by 8 bases and J by 5 bases, and 10 bases separated the two germline ends. The CDR3 DNA follows: TGTGCCAGTAAGGACGGGACTGAAGCTTTCTTT. Its protein is CASKDGTEAFF.

V and J are TRBV30 and TRBJ2-3; TRBD2 aligns across 7 bases. The V and J ends lost 0 bases and 6 bases, in that order; junction bases with no gene match: 6. This CDR3 comprises 14 residues. CDR1 is GTSNPN, CDR2 SVGIG, per germline (reference sequence). This CDR3 is CAWSVSSGGDTQYF. The CDR3 DNA reads TGTGCCTGGAGTGTTTCTAGCGGTGGGGATACGCAGTATTTT.

This clonotype appeared a few times. This chain joins TRBV5-1 and TRBJ2-1; 13 bases fit TRBD2. The germline gives CDR1 SGHRS, CDR2 YFSETQ. The CDR3 has 17 residues. V shed 3 bases and J 2 bases; nucleotides not matched to a gene: 5. CDR3 protein: CASSWGGTSGAYNEQFF. CDR3 bases: TGCGCCAGCAGCTGGGGGGGGACTAGCGGGGCCTACAATGAGCAGTTCTTC.

Many counts were recorded for this clonotype. The chain couples TRBV4-2 to TRBJ2-7, with D perhaps given as TRBD1 or TRBD2 (5 bases each). The ends were cut back, 3 bases at V and 2 bases at J, with 20 bases in the middle. Per germline, CDR1 LGHNA and CDR2 YNFKEQ. The CDR3 consists of 17 residues. The CDR3 here is CASSQDIADTGAYEQYF. The CDR3 nucleotides read TGTGCCAGCAGCCAGGATATTGCGGACACCGGGGCCTACGAGCAGTACTTC.

This clonotype was counted ten times or more. The chain joins TRBV12-3 or TRBV12-4 to TRBJ2-2; possibly TRBD2 for D (6 bases). This CDR3 contains 14 residues. The V gene lost 7 bases and the J gene lost 7 bases, with 16 bases spanning the gap. The CDR3 DNA sequence: TGTGCCAGCAACGGGGGACTTTTGGGCGGGGAGCTGTTTTTT. It codes for CASNGGLLGGELFF.

In this sample, this clonotype turned up many times. V is TRBV7-8 and J is TRBJ2-1; weak D call: TRBD1 (6 bases). The V end lost 4 bases, the J end lost 7 bases, and 17 bases lay between the germline ends. The CDR3 is made up of 15 amino acids. Germline V lookup: CDR1 SGHVS, CDR2 FQNEAQ. The CDR3 is CASSSHRVYVNEQFF. CDR3 nucleotide sequence: TGTGCCAGCAGCTCGCACAGGGTTTATGTGAATGAGCAGTTCTTC.

There are many counts of this clonotype. This rearrangement joins TRBV7-9 to TRBJ2-7; D gene ambiguous. The CDR3 spans 14 residues. Trimming left V 0 bases short and J 2 bases short, with 8 bases between. Per germline, CDR1 SEHNR and CDR2 FQNEAQ (reference sequence). CDR3 sequence: CASSLAQLAYEQYF. For the CDR3, the DNA is TGTGCCAGCAGCTTAGCCCAGCTGGCCTACGAGCAGTACTTC.

The rearrangement uses TRBV27 and TRBJ2-1, with 12 nucleotides matching TRBD2. Looked up from germline, CDR1 is MNHEY and CDR2 is SMNVEV (reference sequence). Trimming removed 3 bases from V and 8 bases from J; junction bases left unmatched: 8. The CDR3 length is 16 residues. This CDR3 reads CASSFLTSGSGDEQFF. The CDR3 DNA reads as TGTGCCAGCAGTTTCTTGACTAGCGGGAGTGGGGATGAGCAGTTCTTC.

About this clonotype: This clone may be a read error of a much larger clone one base away. V is TRBV5-1 and J is TRBJ1-1, with 7 nucleotides matching TRBD1. Looked up from germline, CDR1 is SGHRS and CDR2 is YFSETQ. This CDR3 has 11 amino acids. This CDR3 is CTSSLQGNAFF. The CDR3 DNA reads TGCACCAGCAGCTTACAGGGGAACGCTTTCTTT.

This clonotype was recorded at least ten times. The V and J genes are TRBV11-3 and TRBJ1-1; D ambiguous. The CDR3 sequence is 12 residues long. Trimming took 3 bases from V and 3 from J, leaving 5 bases between them. Germline loops: CDR1 SGHNT, CDR2 YENEEA. The CDR3 region has the DNA TGTGCCAGCAGCTTCAAGGACACTGAAGCTTTCTTT. It yields the protein CASSFKDTEAFF. Together with reference TRBV11-3 and TRBJ1-1, the CDR3 gives the full variable domain: EAGVVQSPRYKIIEKKQPVAFWCNPISGHNTLYWYLQNLGQGPELLIRYENEEAVDDSQLPKDRFSAERLKGVDSTLKIQPAELGDSAVYLCASSFKDTEAFFGQGTRLTVV.

This clonotype occurred a few times. The chain has TRBV7-8 and TRBJ2-1; D perhaps matches TRBD2 (6 bases). Trimming cost V 5 bases and J 6 bases, with 11 bases left between them. This CDR3 comprises 13 residues. CDR1 is SGHVS, CDR2 FQNEAQ, per germline. Written as DNA, the CDR3 is TGTGCCAGCAGCATCCCCGGGGGCAATGAGCAGTTCTTC. This codes for CASSIPGGNEQFF.